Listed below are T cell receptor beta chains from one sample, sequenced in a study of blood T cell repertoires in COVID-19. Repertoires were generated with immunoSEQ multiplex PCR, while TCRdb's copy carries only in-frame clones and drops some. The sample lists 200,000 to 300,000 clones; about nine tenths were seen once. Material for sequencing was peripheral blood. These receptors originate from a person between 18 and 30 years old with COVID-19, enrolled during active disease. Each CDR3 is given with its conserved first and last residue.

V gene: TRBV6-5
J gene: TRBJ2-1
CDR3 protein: CASIMGVQPYNEQFF

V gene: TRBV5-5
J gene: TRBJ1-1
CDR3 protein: CASSLGRTGGTEAFF

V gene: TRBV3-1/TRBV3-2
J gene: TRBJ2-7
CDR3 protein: CASSQDGLLGTEQYF

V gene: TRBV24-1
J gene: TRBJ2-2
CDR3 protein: CATSVRYGELFF

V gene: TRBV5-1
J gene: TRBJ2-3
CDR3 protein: CASSLARIDGVRTDTQYF

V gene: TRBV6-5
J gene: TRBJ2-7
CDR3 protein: CASSYQGSLGSEQYF

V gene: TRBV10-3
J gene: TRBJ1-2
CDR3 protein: CAISENPSYYGYTF

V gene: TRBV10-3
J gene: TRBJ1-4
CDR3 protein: CAISDRGGELFF

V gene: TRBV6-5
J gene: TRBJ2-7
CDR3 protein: CASSYSFSGAEQYF

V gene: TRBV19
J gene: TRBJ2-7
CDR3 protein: CASSWTSGSYEQYF

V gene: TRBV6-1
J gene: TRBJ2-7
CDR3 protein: CASSEAAGGGYEQYF

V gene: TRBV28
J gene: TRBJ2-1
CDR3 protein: CASSSPAGRANEQFF

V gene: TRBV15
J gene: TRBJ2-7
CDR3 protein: CATSTPKGSSGGREQYF

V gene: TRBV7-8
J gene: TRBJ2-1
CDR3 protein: CASSLAGSGTYNEQFF

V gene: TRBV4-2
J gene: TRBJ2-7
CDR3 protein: CASSQIPSGSSDEQYF

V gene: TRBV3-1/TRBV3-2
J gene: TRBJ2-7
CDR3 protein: CASSPQKWVAGSHEQYF

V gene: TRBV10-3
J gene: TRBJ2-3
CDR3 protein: CAISGQDPDTQYF

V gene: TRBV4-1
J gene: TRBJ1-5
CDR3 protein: CASSQDLSGHQPQHF

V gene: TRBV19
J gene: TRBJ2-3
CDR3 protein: CASGNWLAGGQDTQYF

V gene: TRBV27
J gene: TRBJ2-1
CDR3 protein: CASSLSQGAGYNEQFF

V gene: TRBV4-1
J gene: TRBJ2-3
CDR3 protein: CASSQSLAGGLSADTQYF

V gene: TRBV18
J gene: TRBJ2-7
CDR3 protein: CASSPRRYGNLYEQYF

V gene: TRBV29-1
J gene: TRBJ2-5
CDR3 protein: CSVEATDQETQYF

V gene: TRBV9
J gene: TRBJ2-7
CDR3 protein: CASSVASGGSYEQYF

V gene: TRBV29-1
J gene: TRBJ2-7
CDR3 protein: CSVESGYEQYF

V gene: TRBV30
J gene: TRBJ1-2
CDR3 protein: CAWGDSYYGYTF

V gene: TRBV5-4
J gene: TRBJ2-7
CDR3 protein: CASSLGPTGTSGSYEQYF

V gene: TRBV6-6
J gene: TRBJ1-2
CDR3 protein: CASSYGTDGYTF

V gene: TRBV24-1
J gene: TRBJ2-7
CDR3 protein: CATSDVKGGTPYEQYF

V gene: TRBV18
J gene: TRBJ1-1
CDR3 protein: CASSPPGQMNTEAFF

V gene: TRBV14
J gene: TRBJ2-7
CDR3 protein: CASSQDRYEQYF

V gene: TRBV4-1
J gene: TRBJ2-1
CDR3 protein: CASSRGLAGVYNEQFF

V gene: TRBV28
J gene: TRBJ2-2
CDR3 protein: CASSLSGRVTGELFF